These 25 T cell receptor beta chains were all obtained from the same sample, sequenced in a study of blood T cell repertoires in COVID-19. Produced via immunoSEQ multiplex PCR; TCRdb's table is partial and in-frame only. The repertoire has around 130,000 clones, around nine tenths of them found once; the top ten carry 3.5% to 5.5%. Sequenced material: peripheral blood. These receptors all stem from a man aged 55 to 70 with COVID-19, enrolled during active disease.

This sequence joins TRBV21-1 and TRBJ1-1; the table calls TRBD1, which could not be checked here. TRBV21-1 is reported as a pseudogene. The CDR3 sequence is 17 residues long. CDR3 loop: CASSNQGQGGGNTEAFF. CDR3 in DNA: TGTGCCAGCAGCAACCAGGGACAGGGGGGCGGGAACACTGAAGCTTTCTTT.

Only one count was recorded for this clone. The chain recombines TRBV7-9 with TRBJ2-1; TRBD1 agrees at 12 bases. This CDR3 is 16 amino acids long. CDR1 and CDR2 (germline): SEHNR, FQNEAQ (reference sequence). Unmatched junction bases numbered 7, after V lost 0 bases and J lost 10 bases. The CDR3 protein is CASSLAGQGARVEQFF. CDR3 nucleotides: TGTGCCAGCAGCTTAGCGGGACAGGGGGCCCGTGTGGAGCAGTTCTTC. Combining the CDR3 with reference TRBV7-9 and TRBJ2-1 gives the whole variable domain DTGVSQNPRHKITKRGQNVTFRCDPISEHNRLYWYRQTLGQGPEFLTYFQNEAQLEKSRLLSDRFSAERPKGSFSTLEIQRTEQGDSAMYLCASSLAGQGARVEQFFGPGTRLTVL.

This rearrangement joins TRBV12-3 or TRBV12-4 to TRBJ2-5; a possible D gene is TRBD2 (6 bases). The CDR3 consists of 13 residues. Trimming took off 5 bases at V and 5 bases at J, with 12 bases between the two ends. The CDR3, as DNA: TGTGCCAGCAGTCGGAGGGAGCGGGAGACCCAGTACTTC. Translating it yields CASSRRERETQYF.

The V call is TRBV3-1 (or the pseudogene TRBV3-2), the J call TRBJ2-7; D possibly corresponds to TRBD2 (5 bases). Per germline, CDR1 LGHDT and CDR2 YNNKEL (reference sequence). The V gene lost 2 bases and the J gene lost 3 bases, with 14 bases spanning the gap. This CDR3 is 15 amino acids long. CDR3 loop: CASSQRRAAIYEQYF. The CDR3, as DNA: TGTGCCAGCAGCCAACGGCGGGCCGCCATCTACGAGCAGTACTTC.

This chain uses TRBV28 with TRBJ1-2; no firm D call. This CDR3 comprises 16 residues. Trimming cost V 10 bases and J 0 bases, with 21 bases left between them. Per germline, CDR1 MDHEN and CDR2 SYDVKM. The CDR3 DNA is TGTGCCACTACGCGGCCCTCCGCAGCTTCTAACTATGGCTACACCTTC. This codes for CATTRPSAASNYGYTF.

This chain links TRBV6-6 with TRBJ2-1; D possibly corresponds to TRBD2 (6 bases). Trimming cost V 0 bases and J 6 bases, with 12 bases left between them. The CDR3 contains 15 residues. Germline-derived CDR1 and CDR2 are MNHNY and SVGAGI (reference sequence). This CDR3 reads CASSYSWGGFNEQFF. Written as DNA, the CDR3 is TGTGCCAGCAGTTACTCCTGGGGAGGATTCAATGAGCAGTTCTTC.

The CDR3 here is CASTGAGGGETQYF. The CDR3 DNA follows: TGCGCCAGCACTGGAGCAGGGGGAGGAGAGACCCAGTACTTC. V and J are TRBV10-2 and TRBJ2-5; tentatively, D is TRBD1 (7 bases). CDR3 length: 14 residues. V was cut by 7 bases and J by 4 bases, with 16 bases left in between. Germline assignment: CDR1 WSHSY and CDR2 SAAADI.

CDR3 coding DNA: TGCAGTGCTAGAAGGAGTGGCTACACCTTC. Translating gives CSARRSGYTF. The J gene is TRBJ1-2, the V gene TRBV20-1; D uncertain. Germline CDR1 is DFQATT and CDR2 is SNEGSKA (reference sequence). This CDR3 is 10 amino acids long. Trimming took 2 bases from V and 7 from J, leaving 5 bases between them.

The chain employs TRBV5-4 and TRBJ2-5, with 8 bases matching TRBD1. The CDR3 is 14 amino acids. Trimming cost V 4 bases and J 3 bases; bases outside gene matches: 5. Germline CDR1 reads SGHNT; CDR2 reads YYREEE (reference sequence). The CDR3 spells CASSQSDREETQYF. CDR3 DNA: TGTGCCAGCAGCCAATCGGACAGGGAAGAGACCCAGTACTTC.

V usage is TRBV5-1 and J usage is TRBJ2-1; the match to TRBD2 covers 16 bases. Germline V gene data show CDR1 as SGHRS and CDR2 as YFSETQ. The length of the CDR3 is 16 residues. With 4 bases clipped from V and 7 bases from J, the junction kept 5 bases outside the gene matches. The CDR3 coding sequence is TGCGCCAGCAGCCCCGGGACTAGCGGGAGGGTTAATGAGCAGTTCTTC. Translating gives CASSPGTSGRVNEQFF. Drawing the rest from reference TRBV5-1 and TRBJ2-1, the complete variable domain is KAGVTQTPRYLIKTRGQQVTLSCSPISGHRSVSWYQQTPGQGLQFLFEYFSETQRNKGNFPGRFSGRQFSNSRSEMNVSTLELGDSALYLCASSPGTSGRVNEQFFGPGTRLTVL.

The chain recombines TRBV29-1 with TRBJ1-5; TRBD1 matches 7 bases. Germline CDR1 and CDR2: SQVTM and ANQGSEA. Trimming took 7 bases from V and 2 from J; bases not matched to a gene: 5. The CDR3 totals 13 residues. The CDR3: CSASRGGNQPQHF. CDR3 in DNA: TGCAGCGCCAGCAGGGGGGGCAATCAGCCCCAGCATTTT.

The chain couples TRBV5-1 to TRBJ1-6; possible D gene TRBD1, 5 bases. CDR3 length: 16 residues. V lost 5 bases and J lost 0, with 12 bases in between. Germline V CDR1 and CDR2: SGHRS, YFSETQ. The CDR3 nucleotides read TGCGCCAGCAGGCGGGACTCGAGCTCCTATAATTCACCCCTCCACTTT. It specifies CASRRDSSSYNSPLHF. Based on the CDR3 plus reference TRBV5-1 and TRBJ1-6, the full variable domain is KAGVTQTPRYLIKTRGQQVTLSCSPISGHRSVSWYQQTPGQGLQFLFEYFSETQRNKGNFPGRFSGRQFSNSRSEMNVSTLELGDSALYLCASRRDSSSYNSPLHFGNGTRLTVT.

The CDR3 nucleotides read TGTGCCAGCAGCGTAGACGAGGGGGCGCCCGGCAACTATGGCTACACCTTC. It encodes CASSVDEGAPGNYGYTF. V gene TRBV9 combines with J gene TRBJ1-2; 7 bases are a match to TRBD1. J gave up 2 bases and V 0 bases, and 10 bases lay outside the gene matches. Germline CDR1 reads SGDLS; CDR2 reads YYNGEE. The CDR3 runs to 17 residues.

With respect to this clone: A read error may account for a junction end that differs from germline. J is TRBJ2-3 and V is TRBV13, with 10 bases fitting TRBD2. This CDR3 is 16 amino acids long. Germline V CDR1 and CDR2: PRHDT, FYEKMQ (reference sequence). The CDR3 DNA reads as TGTGCCAGCAGCATAGGACTAGCGGCAAGCACAGATACGCAGTATTTT. Translating it yields CASSIGLAASTDTQYF.

The V call is TRBV2, the J call TRBJ2-7; D not certain. In germline, CDR1 is SNHLY, CDR2 FYNNEI. V was pared by 4 bases and J by 0 bases, with 16 bases between. This CDR3 is built from 16 residues. CDR3 sequence reads: CASSASVTRSSYEQYF. CDR3 bases: TGTGCCAGCAGTGCAAGTGTAACAAGGAGCTCCTACGAGCAGTACTTC.

In its sample, this clone was seen once. This chain uses TRBV4-2 with TRBJ2-5; D perhaps matches TRBD2 (6 bases). Per germline, CDR1 LGHNA and CDR2 YNFKEQ. This CDR3 is 14 amino acids long. The V end was cut by 2 bases, the J end by 4 bases, with 11 bases between. The CDR3 here is CASSQNVGGETQYF. The CDR3 DNA is TGTGCCAGCAGCCAAAATGTGGGAGGAGAGACCCAGTACTTC.

CDR3 region: CASSSGTDTRAPDEAFF. DNA for the CDR3: TGTGCCAGCAGCTCCGGTACGGACACAAGGGCCCCCGATGAAGCTTTCTTT. The chain uses TRBV7-9 and TRBJ1-1, with D possibly matching TRBD1 (5 bases). The V end was cut by 4 bases, the J end by 7 bases, with 25 bases between. Germline V gene lookup returns CDR1 SEHNR and CDR2 FQNEAQ (reference sequence). CDR3 length: 17 residues.

The genes are TRBV2 and TRBJ1-6, with 9 bases fitting TRBD1. J lost 6 bases, V lost 5 bases, and 8 bases had no gene match. CDR3 size: 16 residues. Germline V gene data show CDR1 as SNHLY and CDR2 as FYNNEI. The CDR3 DNA reads as TGTGCCAGCAGTTGGGACAGGGACGTTGGTAATTCACCCCTCCACTTT. This codes for CASSWDRDVGNSPLHF. Drawing the rest from reference TRBV2 and TRBJ1-6, the complete variable domain is EPEVTQTPSHQVTQMGQEVILRCVPISNHLYFYWYRQILGQKVEFLVSFYNNEISEKSEIFDDQFSVERPDGSNFTLKIRSTKLEDSAMYFCASSWDRDVGNSPLHFGNGTRLTVT.

The DNA of the CDR3 is TGCGCCAGCAGCCAAGATCCTCGTCCGAACACTGAAGCTTTCTTT. Its translation is CASSQDPRPNTEAFF. This chain uses TRBV4-3 with TRBJ1-1; D is unclear. Germline values: CDR1 LGHNA, CDR2 YSLEER. The CDR3 has 15 residues. The V gene lost 0 bases and the J gene lost 1 base, with 9 bases spanning the gap.

The chain recombines TRBV5-1 with TRBJ1-1, with D perhaps TRBD1 (5 bases). CDR3 size: 14 residues. CDR1 and CDR2 from the germline V gene are SGHRS and YFSETQ. V dropped 1 base and J dropped 5 bases, with 12 bases sitting between them. CDR3 nucleotide sequence: TGCGCCAGCAGCTTGAAAGGGGTAGGGACTGAAGCTTTCTTT. Encoded protein: CASSLKGVGTEAFF.

The chain couples TRBV5-4 to TRBJ2-3, with D tentatively TRBD1 (6 bases). CDR3 length equals 15 residues. With 4 bases removed from V and 4 bases from J, the gap between germline ends came to 16 bases. CDR1 and CDR2 from the germline V gene are SGHNT and YYREEE (reference sequence). The CDR3, as DNA: TGTGCCAGCAGCCCACAGGGTGCTGGGGCAGATACGCAGTATTTT. Translating it yields CASSPQGAGADTQYF.

The chain carries TRBV5-4 and TRBJ2-3, with 8 bases matching TRBD1. The CDR3 spans 15 residues. CDR1 is SGHNT and CDR2 is YYREEE in the germline V gene (reference sequence). Trimming removed 0 bases from V and 3 bases from J; junction bases left unmatched: 3. The CDR3 bases are TGTGCCAGCAGCTTGGGGACAGGGAATACAGATACGCAGTATTTT. It specifies CASSLGTGNTDTQYF. The complete variable domain, with remaining parts taken from reference TRBV5-4 and TRBJ2-3, reads ETGVTQSPTHLIKTRGQQVTLRCSSQSGHNTVSWYQQALGQGPQFIFQYYREEENGRGNFPPRFSGLQFPNYSSELNVNALELDDSALYLCASSLGTGNTDTQYFGPGTRLTVL.

This chain uses TRBV5-5 with TRBJ1-2; 9 nucleotides agree with TRBD1. This CDR3 region has 16 residues. The V and J ends lost 4 bases and 4 bases, in that order; junction bases with no gene match: 11. The germline V gene has CDR1 SGHKS and CDR2 YYEKEE (reference sequence). The DNA for the CDR3 is TGTGCCAGCAGCCGTACCGGGACAGGGCCCGTCTATGGCTACACCTTC. This gives the protein CASSRTGTGPVYGYTF.

J is TRBJ1-5 and V is TRBV2; 9 bases agree with TRBD1. The germline V gene has CDR1 SNHLY and CDR2 FYNNEI. V shed 6 bases, J shed 6 bases, and the junction held 9 bases outside the gene matches. This CDR3 spans 15 amino acids. The CDR3 spells CASRAGTGPGQPQHF. The CDR3 bases are TGTGCCAGCAGAGCCGGGACAGGGCCGGGTCAGCCCCAGCATTTT.

CDR3 in amino acids: CATSVTGYNYGYTF. Here the CDR3 DNA reads TGTGCCACCAGTGTCACAGGTTATAACTATGGCTACACCTTC. The chain joins TRBV24-1 to TRBJ1-2, with D possibly being TRBD1 (5 bases). Trimming stripped 5 bases from V and 1 base from J, with 10 bases between. The CDR3 totals 14 residues. CDR1 and CDR2 (germline): KGHDR, SFDVKD.